This T cell receptor beta chain comes out of a study of shared clonotypes between healthy human individuals. Some clones are missing from TCRdb's copy, which holds only in-frame ones; the method was immunoSEQ multiplex PCR. In the table there are hundreds of thousands of clones, 55% to 85% of which are singletons. As regards this clone: The antigen is unknown.

Recent acute infections and vaccinations were absent in the healthy HIV-negative adult donors. Study-wide points: Some naive CD4 clonotypes, around 4.9%, turned up in common across a few donors. Naive subsets generally exceeded memory subsets in estimated richness. Non-shared clonotypes showed lower generation probabilities than clonotypes common to all four donors.

CDR3 size: 14 residues. V lost 3 bases and J lost 1, with 10 bases in between. From germline, CDR1 is SGHRS and CDR2 YFSETQ. This TCR derives from a woman aged 25 to 39 in good health. The genes are TRBV5-1 and TRBJ1-1; D is ambiguous. Material for sequencing was memory CD4+ T cells sorted from blood. Subset defined: CD45RA-negative fraction. CDR3 region: CASSSRQENTEAFF. The CDR3 nucleotides read TGCGCCAGCAGCTCCCGACAAGAGAACACTGAAGCTTTCTTT. The variable domain in full, with the rest retrieved from reference TRBV5-1 and TRBJ1-1, is KAGVTQTPRYLIKTRGQQVTLSCSPISGHRSVSWYQQTPGQGLQFLFEYFSETQRNKGNFPGRFSGRQFSNSRSEMNVSTLELGDSALYLCASSSRQENTEAFFGQGTRLTVV.